Listed below are T cell receptor beta chains from one sample, sequenced in a study of T cell responses to AZD1222 COVID-19 vaccine. Sequencing used immunoSEQ multiplex PCR; TCRdb keeps in-frame clones, though not all of them. The sample holds more than 95,000 clones, 70% to 90% seen once. The sample in question was peripheral blood, obtained on day 0 of AZD1222 vaccination. The receptors derive from an adult in good health. CDR3s include the opening cysteine and the closing phenylalanine or tryptophan. The order of the fields is clone size, V gene, J gene, D gene, CDR3 protein, CDR3 DNA. A D gene is named only where the DNA matches it firmly. For some rows the clone size is stated as once, few or many, or as a class when expanded; others skip it.

clone size: .
V gene: TRBV5-4
J gene: TRBJ2-5
D gene: .
CDR3 protein: CASSLFLQETQYF
CDR3 DNA: TGTGCCAGCAGCTTATTTCTGCAAGAGACCCAGTACTTC

clone size: .
V gene: TRBV5-1
J gene: TRBJ1-2
D gene: TRBD1
CDR3 protein: CASSLDLGQASGYTF
CDR3 DNA: TGCGCCAGCAGCTTGGACCTCGGACAGGCGAGTGGCTACACCTTC

clone size: .
V gene: TRBV11-3
J gene: TRBJ2-1
D gene: .
CDR3 protein: CASSLRGGTYNEQFF
CDR3 DNA: TGTGCCAGCAGCTTAAGAGGGGGGACCTACAATGAGCAGTTCTTC

clone size: .
V gene: TRBV7-2
J gene: TRBJ1-2
D gene: .
CDR3 protein: CASSSGTLQAYGYTF
CDR3 DNA: TGTGCCAGCAGCTCGGGGACCCTACAAGCCTATGGCTACACCTTC

clone size: .
V gene: TRBV18
J gene: TRBJ2-7
D gene: .
CDR3 protein: CASSPPGIPYEQYF
CDR3 DNA: TGTGCCAGCTCACCACCCGGAATTCCCTACGAGCAGTACTTC

clone size: .
V gene: TRBV2
J gene: TRBJ1-2
D gene: .
CDR3 protein: CASNGRGGPSGYTF
CDR3 DNA: TGTGCCAGCAACGGGCGCGGAGGGCCCTCTGGCTACACCTTC

clone size: .
V gene: TRBV5-1
J gene: TRBJ1-1
D gene: .
CDR3 protein: CASSEAPNTEAFF
CDR3 DNA: TGCGCCAGCAGCGAAGCACCGAACACTGAAGCTTTCTTT

clone size: .
V gene: TRBV4-1
J gene: TRBJ2-7
D gene: .
CDR3 protein: CASSQSSQRVGQYF
CDR3 DNA: TGCGCCAGCAGCCAAAGTTCCCAGCGGGTCGGGCAGTACTTC

clone size: .
V gene: TRBV12-3/TRBV12-4
J gene: TRBJ1-6
D gene: .
CDR3 protein: CASSPVENSPLHF
CDR3 DNA: TGTGCCAGCAGTCCAGTCGAGAATTCACCCCTCCACTTT

clone size: .
V gene: TRBV19
J gene: TRBJ2-1
D gene: TRBD2
CDR3 protein: CASSRGLAGALSYNEQFF
CDR3 DNA: TGTGCCAGTAGTAGGGGACTAGCGGGAGCCCTCTCCTACAATGAGCAGTTCTTC

clone size: .
V gene: TRBV9
J gene: TRBJ1-3
D gene: TRBD1
CDR3 protein: CASSGSPTGAGNTIYF
CDR3 DNA: TGTGCCAGCAGCGGTAGTCCGACAGGGGCTGGAAACACCATATATTTT

clone size: once
V gene: TRBV18
J gene: TRBJ2-7
D gene: TRBD2
CDR3 protein: CASSPTSGAGYEQYF
CDR3 DNA: TGTGCCAGCTCACCTACTAGCGGGGCGGGCTACGAGCAGTACTTC

clone size: .
V gene: TRBV11-2
J gene: TRBJ2-7
D gene: .
CDR3 protein: CASSLKGYEQYF
CDR3 DNA: TGTGCCAGCAGCTTAAAGGGGTACGAGCAGTACTTC

clone size: once
V gene: TRBV11-2
J gene: TRBJ2-1
D gene: .
CDR3 protein: CASRAQSSYNEQFF
CDR3 DNA: TGTGCCAGCAGAGCCCAGTCGTCCTACAATGAGCAGTTCTTC

clone size: .
V gene: TRBV7-9
J gene: TRBJ1-1
D gene: TRBD1
CDR3 protein: CASSSWTGLEAFF
CDR3 DNA: TGTGCCAGCAGCTCTTGGACAGGGCTGGAAGCTTTCTTT

clone size: .
V gene: TRBV6-2/TRBV6-3
J gene: TRBJ2-2
D gene: .
CDR3 protein: CASSYLDRTNTGELFF
CDR3 DNA: TGTGCCAGCAGTTACCTCGACAGAACGAACACCGGGGAGCTGTTTTTT

clone size: .
V gene: TRBV10-3
J gene: TRBJ2-7
D gene: TRBD1
CDR3 protein: CAITDLTGAAYEQYF
CDR3 DNA: TGTGCCATCACTGATTTGACAGGGGCGGCCTACGAGCAGTACTTC

clone size: .
V gene: TRBV25-1
J gene: TRBJ2-1
D gene: .
CDR3 protein: CASSAIGMGIYNEQFF
CDR3 DNA: TGTGCCAGCAGTGCGATCGGAATGGGAATATACAATGAGCAGTTCTTC

clone size: few
V gene: TRBV5-4
J gene: TRBJ1-2
D gene: TRBD1
CDR3 protein: CASSLSGGNHYGYTF
CDR3 DNA: TGTGCCAGCAGCTTGTCAGGGGGGAACCACTATGGCTACACCTTC

clone size: .
V gene: TRBV19
J gene: TRBJ1-1
D gene: .
CDR3 protein: CASSLGPRMNTEAFF
CDR3 DNA: TGTGCCAGTAGTTTAGGCCCCAGAATGAACACTGAAGCTTTCTTT

clone size: .
V gene: TRBV5-4
J gene: TRBJ2-7
D gene: .
CDR3 protein: CASSPSFGSYEQYF
CDR3 DNA: TGTGCCAGCAGCCCGTCGTTTGGAAGCTACGAGCAGTACTTC

clone size: once
V gene: TRBV29-1
J gene: TRBJ1-2
D gene: TRBD1
CDR3 protein: CSVGAGTATGDGYTF
CDR3 DNA: TGCAGCGTTGGGGCCGGGACAGCAACCGGTGATGGCTACACCTTC

clone size: .
V gene: TRBV14
J gene: TRBJ2-5
D gene: TRBD2
CDR3 protein: CASSLLAGFSETQYF
CDR3 DNA: TGTGCCAGCAGCCTCCTAGCGGGGTTTTCGGAGACCCAGTACTTC

clone size: .
V gene: TRBV29-1
J gene: TRBJ2-7
D gene: .
CDR3 protein: CSAADYEQYF
CDR3 DNA: TGCAGCGCAGCAGACTACGAGCAGTACTTC

clone size: .
V gene: TRBV28
J gene: TRBJ1-6
D gene: .
CDR3 protein: CASSSGPFRGKPPLHF
CDR3 DNA: TGTGCCAGCAGTTCGGGACCGTTTCGCGGCAAACCACCCCTCCACTTT

clone size: .
V gene: TRBV3-1/TRBV3-2
J gene: TRBJ2-5
D gene: TRBD2
CDR3 protein: CASGGRARETQYF
CDR3 DNA: TGTGCCAGTGGCGGGAGGGCCAGAGAGACCCAGTACTTC

clone size: .
V gene: TRBV14
J gene: TRBJ2-1
D gene: .
CDR3 protein: CASSQVQSSYNEQFF
CDR3 DNA: TGTGCCAGCAGCCAAGTGCAGAGCTCCTACAATGAGCAGTTCTTC

clone size: .
V gene: TRBV7-2
J gene: TRBJ1-5
D gene: .
CDR3 protein: CASSLITGGQPQHF
CDR3 DNA: TGTGCCAGCAGCTTAATAACCGGCGGTCAGCCCCAGCATTTT

clone size: .
V gene: TRBV29-1
J gene: TRBJ2-5
D gene: TRBD1
CDR3 protein: CSVRQGVETQYF
CDR3 DNA: TGCAGCGTTCGACAGGGGGTAGAGACCCAGTACTTC